Listed here is a single TCR beta chain. Its matching antigen is unknown. This CDR3 is 14 amino acids long. The V and J ends lost 4 bases and 0 bases respectively, with 7 bases between them. The V gene's germline CDR1 is ENHRY and CDR2 SYGVKD. This entry is derived from a study of CD8 T cells in Susac syndrome. Points from the study as a whole: The study conceded that its TCR sequencing and HLA analysis involved relatively few individuals.

Sequencing of TCR beta was carried out in blood CD8+ and CD4+ T cells. Purification of the CD8+ and CD4+ T cells relied on negative isolation, and TEMRA cells underwent FACS enrichment. A quantity of roughly 0.5 to 1 ug RNA underwent reverse transcription using random hexamers. TCRdb called the immunoSEQ multiplex PCR reads again in MiXCR, with one record for every CDR3 protein. The table lists 150,000 or so distinct CDR3 sequences, just over 90% of them singletons. The sequenced material came from CD4+ T cells from PBMCs. The sequence was obtained from a human donor in good health. This rearrangement joins TRBV10-3 to TRBJ1-5; D is unclear. CDR3 residues: CAISVGISNQPQHF. The DNA for the CDR3 is TGTGCCATCAGTGTAGGGATTAGCAATCAGCCCCAGCATTTT.